The T cell receptor beta chain described here comes from a study of blood T cell repertoires in COVID-19. Background on the study: The United States, Italy and Spain provided the acute and convalescent COVID-19 samples. The cDNA or gDNA used as material had been derived from T cells, B-cell-depleted T cells, or PBMCs.

The germline CDR1 and CDR2 sequences are MDHEN and SYDVKM. The ends were cut back, 5 bases at V and 6 bases at J, with 8 bases in the middle. The CDR3 is 11 residues long. The method was immunoSEQ multiplex PCR; TCRdb's version includes in-frame clones alone and lacks a portion of them. The sample has tens of thousands of clones, approximately 83% seen once. The V and J genes are TRBV28 and TRBJ2-7; no clear D gene. The receptor comes from a man at least 80 years old with acute or convalescent COVID-19. The sample taken for sequencing was peripheral blood. CDR3 in amino acids: CASSQHSEQYF. The CDR3 DNA is TGTGCCAGCAGTCAACACAGCGAGCAGTACTTC.